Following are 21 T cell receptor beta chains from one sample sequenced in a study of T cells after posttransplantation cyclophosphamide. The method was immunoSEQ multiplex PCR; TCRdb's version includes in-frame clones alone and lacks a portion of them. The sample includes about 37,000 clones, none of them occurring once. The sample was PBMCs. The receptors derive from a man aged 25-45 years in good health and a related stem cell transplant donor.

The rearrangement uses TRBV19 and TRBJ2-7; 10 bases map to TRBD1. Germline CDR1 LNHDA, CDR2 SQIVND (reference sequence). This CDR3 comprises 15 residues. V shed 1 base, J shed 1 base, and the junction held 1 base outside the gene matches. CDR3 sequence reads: CASSIGDRGSYEQYF. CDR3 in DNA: TGTGCCAGTAGTATAGGGGACAGGGGATCCTACGAGCAGTACTTC.

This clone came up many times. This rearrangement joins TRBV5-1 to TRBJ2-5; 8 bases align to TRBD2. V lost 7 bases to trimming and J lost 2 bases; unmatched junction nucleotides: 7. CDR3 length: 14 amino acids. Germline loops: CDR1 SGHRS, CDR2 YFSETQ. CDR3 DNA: TGCGCCAGCCAATTGGGGACTAGTCAAGAGACCCAGTACTTC. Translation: CASQLGTSQETQYF.

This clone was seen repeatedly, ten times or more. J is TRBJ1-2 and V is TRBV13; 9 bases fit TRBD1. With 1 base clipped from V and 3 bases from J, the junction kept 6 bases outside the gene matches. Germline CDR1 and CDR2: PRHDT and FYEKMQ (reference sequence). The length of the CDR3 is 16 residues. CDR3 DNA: TGTGCCAGCAGCTTAGTGGGGACAGGGACCCACTATGGCTACACCTTC. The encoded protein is CASSLVGTGTHYGYTF.

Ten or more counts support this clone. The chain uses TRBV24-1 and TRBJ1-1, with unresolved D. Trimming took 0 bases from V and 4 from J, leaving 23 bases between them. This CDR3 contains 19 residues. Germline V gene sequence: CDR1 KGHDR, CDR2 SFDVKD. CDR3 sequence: CATSDLGYYKGRRVTEAFF. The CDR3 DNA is TGTGCCACCAGTGATTTGGGCTATTATAAAGGCCGGAGGGTCACTGAAGCTTTCTTT.

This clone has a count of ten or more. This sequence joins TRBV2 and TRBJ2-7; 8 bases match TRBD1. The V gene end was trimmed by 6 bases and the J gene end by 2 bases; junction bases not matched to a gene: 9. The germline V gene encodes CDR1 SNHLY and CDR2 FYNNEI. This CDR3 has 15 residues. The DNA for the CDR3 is TGTGCCAGCAGGATAAGACAGGGGCCTGCCTACGAGCAGTACTTC. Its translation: CASRIRQGPAYEQYF. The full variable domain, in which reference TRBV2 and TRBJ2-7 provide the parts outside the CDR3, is EPEVTQTPSHQVTQMGQEVILRCVPISNHLYFYWYRQILGQKVEFLVSFYNNEISEKSEIFDDQFSVERPDGSNFTLKIRSTKLEDSAMYFCASRIRQGPAYEQYFGPGTRLTVT.

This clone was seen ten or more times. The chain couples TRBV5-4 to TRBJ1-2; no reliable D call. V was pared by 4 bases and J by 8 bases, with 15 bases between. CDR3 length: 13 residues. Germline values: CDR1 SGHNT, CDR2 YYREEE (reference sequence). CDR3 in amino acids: CASSPRAVLGYTF. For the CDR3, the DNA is TGTGCCAGCAGCCCGCGGGCGGTTTTGGGCTACACCTTC.

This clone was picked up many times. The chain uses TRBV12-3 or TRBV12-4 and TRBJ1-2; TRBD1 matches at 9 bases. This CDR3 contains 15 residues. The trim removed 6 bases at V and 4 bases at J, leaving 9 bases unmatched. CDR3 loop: CASRLGQGGGYGYTF. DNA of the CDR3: TGTGCCAGCAGATTGGGACAGGGTGGAGGCTATGGCTACACCTTC.

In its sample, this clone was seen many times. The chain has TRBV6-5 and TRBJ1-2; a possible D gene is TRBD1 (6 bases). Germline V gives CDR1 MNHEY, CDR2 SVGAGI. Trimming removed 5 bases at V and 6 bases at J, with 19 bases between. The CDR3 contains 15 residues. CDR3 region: CASSMYPGTRHGYTF. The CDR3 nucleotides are TGTGCCAGCAGTATGTACCCGGGGACACGCCATGGCTACACCTTC.

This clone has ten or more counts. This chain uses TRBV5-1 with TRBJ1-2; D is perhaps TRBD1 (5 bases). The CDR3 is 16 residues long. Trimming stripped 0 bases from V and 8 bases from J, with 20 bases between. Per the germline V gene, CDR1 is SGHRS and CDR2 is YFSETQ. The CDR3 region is CASSLDPSGRVGGYTF. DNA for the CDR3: TGCGCCAGCAGCTTGGACCCTTCCGGCAGGGTGGGGGGCTACACCTTC.

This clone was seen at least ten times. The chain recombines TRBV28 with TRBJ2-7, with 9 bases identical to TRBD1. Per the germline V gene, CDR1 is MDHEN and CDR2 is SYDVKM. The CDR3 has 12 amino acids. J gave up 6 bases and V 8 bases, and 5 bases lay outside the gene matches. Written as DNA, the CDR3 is TGTGCCAGCCTCGGGACAGGGACCGAGCAGTACTTC. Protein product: CASLGTGTEQYF.

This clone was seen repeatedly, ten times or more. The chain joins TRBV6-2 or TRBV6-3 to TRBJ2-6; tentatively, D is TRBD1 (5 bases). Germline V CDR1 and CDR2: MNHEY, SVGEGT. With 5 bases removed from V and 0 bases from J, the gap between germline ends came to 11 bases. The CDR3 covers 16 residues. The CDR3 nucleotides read TGTGCCAGCAGTATCCGACAGCACTCTGGGGCCAACGTCCTGACTTTC. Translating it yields CASSIRQHSGANVLTF.

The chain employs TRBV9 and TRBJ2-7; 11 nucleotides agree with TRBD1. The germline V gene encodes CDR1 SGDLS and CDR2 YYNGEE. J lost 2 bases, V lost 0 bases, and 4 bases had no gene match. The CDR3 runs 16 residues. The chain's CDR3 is CASSVGAGQGAYEQYF. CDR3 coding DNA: TGTGCCAGCAGCGTAGGGGCGGGACAGGGGGCCTACGAGCAGTACTTC. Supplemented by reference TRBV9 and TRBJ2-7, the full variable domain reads DSGVTQTPKHLITATGQRVTLRCSPRSGDLSVYWYQQSLDQGLQFLIQYYNGEERAKGNILERFSAQQFPDLHSELNLSSLELGDSALYFCASSVGAGQGAYEQYFGPGTRLTVT.

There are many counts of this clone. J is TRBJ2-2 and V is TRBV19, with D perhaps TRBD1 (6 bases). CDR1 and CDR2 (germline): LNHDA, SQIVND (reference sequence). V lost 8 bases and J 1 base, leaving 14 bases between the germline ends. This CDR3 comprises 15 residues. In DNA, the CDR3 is TGTGCCAGTCGTCCGACAGGCCTGAACACCGGGGAGCTGTTTTTT. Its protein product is CASRPTGLNTGELFF.

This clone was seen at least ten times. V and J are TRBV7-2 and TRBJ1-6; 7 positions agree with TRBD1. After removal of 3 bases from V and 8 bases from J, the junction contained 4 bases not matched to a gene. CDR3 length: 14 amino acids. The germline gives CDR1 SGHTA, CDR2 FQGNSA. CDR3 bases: TGTGCCAGCAGCTTTCGCAGGGGGTATTCACCCCTCCACTTT. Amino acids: CASSFRRGYSPLHF.

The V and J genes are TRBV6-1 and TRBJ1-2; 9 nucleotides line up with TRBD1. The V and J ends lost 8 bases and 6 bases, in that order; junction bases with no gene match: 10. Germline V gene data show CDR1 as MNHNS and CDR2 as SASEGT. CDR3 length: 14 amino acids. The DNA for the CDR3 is TGTGCCAGCCTTCTCGGGGACAGGGTGGATGGCTACACCTTC. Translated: CASLLGDRVDGYTF.

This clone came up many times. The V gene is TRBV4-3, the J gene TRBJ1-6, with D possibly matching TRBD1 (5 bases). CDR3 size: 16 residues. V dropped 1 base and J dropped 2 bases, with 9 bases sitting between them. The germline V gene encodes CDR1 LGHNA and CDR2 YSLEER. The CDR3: CASSQVGGTYNSPLHF. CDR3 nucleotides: TGCGCCAGCAGCCAAGTCGGGGGAACCTATAATTCACCCCTCCACTTT.

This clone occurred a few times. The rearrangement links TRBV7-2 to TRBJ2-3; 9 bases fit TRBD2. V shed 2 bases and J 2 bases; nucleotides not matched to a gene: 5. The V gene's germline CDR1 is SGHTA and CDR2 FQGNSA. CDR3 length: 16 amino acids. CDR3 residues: CASSLKAGGPTDTQYF. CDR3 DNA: TGTGCCAGCAGCTTAAAAGCGGGGGGCCCCACAGATACGCAGTATTTT.

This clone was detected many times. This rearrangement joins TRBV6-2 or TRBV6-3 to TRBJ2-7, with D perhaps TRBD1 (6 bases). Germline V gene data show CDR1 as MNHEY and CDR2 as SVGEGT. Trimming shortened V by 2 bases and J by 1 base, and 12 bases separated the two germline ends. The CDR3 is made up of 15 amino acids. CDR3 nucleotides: TGTGCCAGCAGTTACGGACAGACACTTTCCTACGAGCAGTACTTC. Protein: CASSYGQTLSYEQYF.

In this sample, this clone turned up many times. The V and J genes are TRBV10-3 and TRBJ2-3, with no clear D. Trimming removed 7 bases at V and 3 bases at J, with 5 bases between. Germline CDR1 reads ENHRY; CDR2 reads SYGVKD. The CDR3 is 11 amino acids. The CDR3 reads CAIMRTDTQYF. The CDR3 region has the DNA TGTGCCATCATGAGGACAGATACGCAGTATTTT.

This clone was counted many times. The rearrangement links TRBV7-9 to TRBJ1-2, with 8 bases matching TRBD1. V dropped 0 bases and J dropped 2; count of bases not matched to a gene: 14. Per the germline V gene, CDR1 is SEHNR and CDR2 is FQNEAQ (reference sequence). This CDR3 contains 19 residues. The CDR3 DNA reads TGTGCCAGCAGCTTAGCGATCGGGGCAGGGGGCCTAGTCAACTATGGCTACACCTTC. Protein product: CASSLAIGAGGLVNYGYTF.

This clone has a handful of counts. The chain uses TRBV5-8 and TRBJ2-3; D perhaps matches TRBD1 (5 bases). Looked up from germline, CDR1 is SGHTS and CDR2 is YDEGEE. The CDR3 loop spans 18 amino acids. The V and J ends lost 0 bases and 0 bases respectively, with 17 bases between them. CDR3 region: CASSLDFGGAPSTDTQYF. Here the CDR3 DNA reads TGTGCCAGCAGCTTGGACTTTGGTGGGGCTCCTAGCACAGATACGCAGTATTTT.